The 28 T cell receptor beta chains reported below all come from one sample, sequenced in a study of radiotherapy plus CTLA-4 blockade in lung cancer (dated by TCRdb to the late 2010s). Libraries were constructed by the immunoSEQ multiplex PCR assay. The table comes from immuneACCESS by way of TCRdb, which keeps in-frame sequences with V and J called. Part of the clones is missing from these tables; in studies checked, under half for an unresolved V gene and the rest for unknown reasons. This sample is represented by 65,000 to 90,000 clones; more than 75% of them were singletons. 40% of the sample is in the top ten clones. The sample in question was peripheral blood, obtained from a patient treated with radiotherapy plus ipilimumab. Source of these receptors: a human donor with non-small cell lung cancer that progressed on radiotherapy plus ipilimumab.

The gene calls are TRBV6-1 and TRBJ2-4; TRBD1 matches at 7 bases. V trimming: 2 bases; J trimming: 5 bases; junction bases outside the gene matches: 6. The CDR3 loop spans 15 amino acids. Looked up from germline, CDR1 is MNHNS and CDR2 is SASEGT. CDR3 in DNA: TGTGCCAGCAGTGAAAAGACAGGGAGCCAAAACATTCAGTACTTC. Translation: CASSEKTGSQNIQYF.

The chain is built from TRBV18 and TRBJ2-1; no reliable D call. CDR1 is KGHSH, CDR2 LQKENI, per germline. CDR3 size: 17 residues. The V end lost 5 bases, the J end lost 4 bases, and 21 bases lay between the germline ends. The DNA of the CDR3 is TGTGCCAGCTCAGCTCCGATCCGATCGAACAATTACAATGAGCAGTTCTTC. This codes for CASSAPIRSNNYNEQFF.

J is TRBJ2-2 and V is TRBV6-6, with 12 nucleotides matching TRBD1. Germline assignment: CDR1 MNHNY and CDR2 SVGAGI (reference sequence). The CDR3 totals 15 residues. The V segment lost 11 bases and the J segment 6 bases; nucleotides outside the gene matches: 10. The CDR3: CAALAGTGGSGELFF. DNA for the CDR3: TGTGCCGCTCTCGCCGGGACAGGGGGCTCCGGGGAGCTGTTTTTT.

In DNA form, the CDR3 reads TGCGCCAGCAGGTCCGGGACAGGACACACCGGGGAGCTGTTTTTT. Its protein is CASRSGTGHTGELFF. V usage is TRBV5-1 and J usage is TRBJ2-2; TRBD1 matches 8 bases. The germline V gene encodes CDR1 SGHRS and CDR2 YFSETQ. The trim removed 5 bases at V and 3 bases at J, leaving 6 bases unmatched. The CDR3 loop spans 15 amino acids.

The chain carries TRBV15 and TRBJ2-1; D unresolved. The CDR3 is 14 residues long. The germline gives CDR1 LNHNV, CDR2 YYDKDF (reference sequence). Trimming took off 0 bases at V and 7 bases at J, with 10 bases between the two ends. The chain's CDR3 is CATSRDTGRNEQFF. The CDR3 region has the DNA TGTGCCACCAGCAGAGATACTGGAAGAAATGAGCAGTTCTTC.

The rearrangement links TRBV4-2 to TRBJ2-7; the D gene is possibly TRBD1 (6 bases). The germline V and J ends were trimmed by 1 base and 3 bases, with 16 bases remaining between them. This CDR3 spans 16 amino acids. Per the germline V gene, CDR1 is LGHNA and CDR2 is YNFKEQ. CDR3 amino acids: CASSQGGPSLNYEQYF. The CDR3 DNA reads TGTGCCAGCAGCCAAGGGGGGCCAAGCCTGAACTACGAGCAGTACTTC.

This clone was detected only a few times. The chain's CDR3 is CAWSVGGANQPQHF. In nucleotides, the CDR3 is TGTGCCTGGAGTGTAGGAGGGGCTAATCAGCCCCAGCATTTT. The chain employs TRBV30 and TRBJ1-5, with a possible D match to TRBD1 (5 bases). The ends were cut back, 0 bases at V and 4 bases at J, with 10 bases in the middle. The V gene's germline CDR1 is GTSNPN and CDR2 SVGIG (reference sequence). This CDR3 has 14 amino acids.

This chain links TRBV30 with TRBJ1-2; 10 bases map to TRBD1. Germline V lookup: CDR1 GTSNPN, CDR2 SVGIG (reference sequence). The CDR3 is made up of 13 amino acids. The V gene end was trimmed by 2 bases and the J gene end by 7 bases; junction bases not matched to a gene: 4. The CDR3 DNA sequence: TGTGCCTGGAGTACCGGGACAGGGGTTGGCTACACCTTC. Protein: CAWSTGTGVGYTF.

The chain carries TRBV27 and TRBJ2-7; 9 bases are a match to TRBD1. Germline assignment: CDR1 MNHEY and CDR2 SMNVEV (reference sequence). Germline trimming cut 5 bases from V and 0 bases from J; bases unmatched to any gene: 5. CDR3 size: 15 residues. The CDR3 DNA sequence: TGTGCCAGCAGTAGGGACAGGGCGAGCTCCTACGAGCAGTACTTC. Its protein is CASSRDRASSYEQYF.

CDR3 sequence reads: CASSPSESYEQYF. CDR3 in DNA: TGTGCCAGCAGCCCCAGCGAGTCCTACGAGCAGTACTTC. The chain is built from TRBV7-9 and TRBJ2-7; D call uncertain. V dropped 5 bases and J dropped 1 base, with 9 bases sitting between them. Germline loops: CDR1 SEHNR, CDR2 FQNEAQ (reference sequence). This CDR3 has 13 amino acids.

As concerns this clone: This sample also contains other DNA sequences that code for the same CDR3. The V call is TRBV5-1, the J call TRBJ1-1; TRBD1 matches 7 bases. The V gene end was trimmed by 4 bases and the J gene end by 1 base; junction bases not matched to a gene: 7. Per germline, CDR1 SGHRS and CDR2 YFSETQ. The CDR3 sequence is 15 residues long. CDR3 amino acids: CASSPGRGANTEAFF. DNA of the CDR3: TGCGCCAGCAGCCCTGGCAGGGGGGCGAACACTGAAGCTTTCTTT.

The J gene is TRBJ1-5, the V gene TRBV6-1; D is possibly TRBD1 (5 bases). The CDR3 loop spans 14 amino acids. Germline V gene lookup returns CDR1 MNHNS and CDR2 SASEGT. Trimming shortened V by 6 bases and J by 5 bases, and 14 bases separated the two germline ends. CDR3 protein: CASRVALRDQPQHF. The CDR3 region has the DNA TGTGCCAGCAGGGTCGCCCTCAGGGATCAGCCCCAGCATTTT.

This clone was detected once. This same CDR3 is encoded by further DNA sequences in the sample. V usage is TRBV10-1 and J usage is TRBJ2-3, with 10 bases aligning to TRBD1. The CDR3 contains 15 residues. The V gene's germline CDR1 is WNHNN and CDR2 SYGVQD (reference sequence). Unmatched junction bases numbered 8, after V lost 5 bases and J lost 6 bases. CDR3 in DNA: TGCGCCAGCAGTCCCGGGACAGGGGATCCGGATACGCAGTATTTT. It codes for CASSPGTGDPDTQYF.

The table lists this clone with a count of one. The CDR3 spells CASRVSGYNEQFF. In DNA, the CDR3 is TGTGCCAGCAGGGTATCGGGATACAATGAGCAGTTCTTC. The chain carries TRBV27 and TRBJ2-1, with D possibly TRBD2 on 5 matching bases. V gave up 6 bases and J gave up 4 bases, with 10 bases separating them. The CDR3 has 13 residues. The germline V gene encodes CDR1 MNHEY and CDR2 SMNVEV (reference sequence).

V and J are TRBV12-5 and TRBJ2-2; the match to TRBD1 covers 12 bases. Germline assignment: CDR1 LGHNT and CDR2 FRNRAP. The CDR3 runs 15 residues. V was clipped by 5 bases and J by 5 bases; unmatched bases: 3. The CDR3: CASGRDRGLTGELFF. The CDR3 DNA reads TGTGCTAGTGGTCGGGACAGGGGGCTTACCGGGGAGCTGTTTTTT.

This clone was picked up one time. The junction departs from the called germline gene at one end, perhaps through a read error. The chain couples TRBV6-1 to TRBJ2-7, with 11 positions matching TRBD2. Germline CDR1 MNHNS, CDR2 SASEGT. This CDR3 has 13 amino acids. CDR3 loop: CASTAGTSGFLNF. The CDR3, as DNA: TGTGCCAGCACTGCCGGGACTAGCGGATTCCTGAACTTC.

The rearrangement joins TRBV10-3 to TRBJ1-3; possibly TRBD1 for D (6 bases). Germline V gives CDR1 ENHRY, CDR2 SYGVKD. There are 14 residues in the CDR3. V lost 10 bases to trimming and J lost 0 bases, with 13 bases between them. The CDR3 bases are TGTGCCAGTACCACAGGGAGCTCTGGAAACACCATATATTTT. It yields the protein CASTTGSSGNTIYF.

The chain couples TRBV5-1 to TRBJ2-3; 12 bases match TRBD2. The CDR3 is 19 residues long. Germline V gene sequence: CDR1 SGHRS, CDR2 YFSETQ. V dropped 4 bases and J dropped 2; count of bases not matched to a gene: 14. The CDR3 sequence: CASSGGWTSGIGYTDTQYF. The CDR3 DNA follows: TGCGCCAGCAGCGGGGGCTGGACTAGCGGGATAGGGTACACAGATACGCAGTATTTT.

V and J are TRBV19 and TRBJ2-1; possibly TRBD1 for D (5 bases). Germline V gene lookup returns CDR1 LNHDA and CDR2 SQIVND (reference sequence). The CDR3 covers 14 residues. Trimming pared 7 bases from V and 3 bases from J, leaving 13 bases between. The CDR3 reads CASTLGLHYNEQFF. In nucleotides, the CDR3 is TGTGCCAGTACCCTGGGGCTTCACTACAATGAGCAGTTCTTC.

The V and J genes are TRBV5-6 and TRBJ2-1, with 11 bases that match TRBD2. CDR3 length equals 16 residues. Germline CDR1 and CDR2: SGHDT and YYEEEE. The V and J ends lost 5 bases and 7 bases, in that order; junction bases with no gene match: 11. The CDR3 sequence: CASSPRTSGSVNEQFF. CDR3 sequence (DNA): TGTGCCAGCAGTCCTCGCACTAGCGGGAGTGTTAATGAGCAGTTCTTC.

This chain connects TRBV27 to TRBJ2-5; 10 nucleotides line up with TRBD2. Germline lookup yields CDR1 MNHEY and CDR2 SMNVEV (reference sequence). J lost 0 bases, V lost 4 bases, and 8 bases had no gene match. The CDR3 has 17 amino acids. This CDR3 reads CASSSPLAGPYQETQYF. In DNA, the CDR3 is TGTGCCAGCAGTTCTCCACTAGCGGGACCTTACCAAGAGACCCAGTACTTC.

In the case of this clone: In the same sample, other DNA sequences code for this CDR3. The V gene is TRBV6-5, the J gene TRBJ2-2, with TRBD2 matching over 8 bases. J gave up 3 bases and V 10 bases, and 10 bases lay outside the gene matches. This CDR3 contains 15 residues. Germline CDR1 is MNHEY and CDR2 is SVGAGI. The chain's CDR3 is CATNSAGAYTGELFF. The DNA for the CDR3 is TGTGCCACCAACTCAGCGGGAGCGTACACCGGGGAGCTGTTTTTT.

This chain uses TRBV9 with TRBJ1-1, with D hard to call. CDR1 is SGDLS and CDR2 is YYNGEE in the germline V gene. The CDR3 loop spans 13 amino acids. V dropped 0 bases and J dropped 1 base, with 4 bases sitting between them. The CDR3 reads CASSVGTNTEAFF. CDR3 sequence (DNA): TGTGCCAGCAGCGTAGGGACGAACACTGAAGCTTTCTTT.

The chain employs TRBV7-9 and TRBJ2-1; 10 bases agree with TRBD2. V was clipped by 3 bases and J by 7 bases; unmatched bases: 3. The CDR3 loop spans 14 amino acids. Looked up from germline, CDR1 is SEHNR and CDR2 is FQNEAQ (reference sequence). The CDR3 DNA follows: TGTGCCAGCAGCTTCACTAGCGGGATAAATGAGCAGTTCTTC. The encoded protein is CASSFTSGINEQFF.

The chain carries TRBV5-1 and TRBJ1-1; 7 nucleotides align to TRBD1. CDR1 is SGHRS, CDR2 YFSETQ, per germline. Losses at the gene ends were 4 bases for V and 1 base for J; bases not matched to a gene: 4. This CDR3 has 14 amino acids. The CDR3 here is CASSMGQRNTEAFF. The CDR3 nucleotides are TGCGCCAGCAGCATGGGACAGAGGAACACTGAAGCTTTCTTT.

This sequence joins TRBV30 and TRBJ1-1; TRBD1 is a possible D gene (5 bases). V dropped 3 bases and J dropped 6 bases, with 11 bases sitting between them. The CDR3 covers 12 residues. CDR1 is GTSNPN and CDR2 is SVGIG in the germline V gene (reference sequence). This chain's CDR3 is CAWSPMGAEAFF. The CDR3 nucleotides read TGTGCCTGGAGCCCCATGGGGGCTGAAGCTTTCTTT.

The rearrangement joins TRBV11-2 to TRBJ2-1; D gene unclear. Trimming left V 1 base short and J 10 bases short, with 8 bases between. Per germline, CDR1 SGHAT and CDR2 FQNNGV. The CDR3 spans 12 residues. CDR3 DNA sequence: TGTGCCAGCAGCTTAGTCGGACCCGAGCAGTTCTTC. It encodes CASSLVGPEQFF.

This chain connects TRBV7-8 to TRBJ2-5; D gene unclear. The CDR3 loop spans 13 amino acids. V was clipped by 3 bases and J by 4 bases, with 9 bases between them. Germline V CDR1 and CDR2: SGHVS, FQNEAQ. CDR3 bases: TGTGCCAGCAGCTTCCCGACTCGAGAGACCCAGTACTTC. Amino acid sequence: CASSFPTRETQYF.